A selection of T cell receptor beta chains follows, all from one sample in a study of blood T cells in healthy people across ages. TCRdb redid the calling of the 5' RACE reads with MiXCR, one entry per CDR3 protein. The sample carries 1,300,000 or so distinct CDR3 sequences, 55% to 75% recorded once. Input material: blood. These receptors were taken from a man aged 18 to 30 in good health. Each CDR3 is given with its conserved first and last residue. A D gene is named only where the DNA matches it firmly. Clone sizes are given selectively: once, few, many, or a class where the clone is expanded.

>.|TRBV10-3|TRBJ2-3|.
TGTGCCATCAGTGAGAATGGGCCAGATACGCAGTATTTT
CAISENGPDTQYF
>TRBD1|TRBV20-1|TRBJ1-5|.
TGCAGTGCTGCACGCCCACAGGGGGCGGATGGTCAGCCCCAGCATTTT
CSAARPQGADGQPQHF
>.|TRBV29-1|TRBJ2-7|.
TGCAGCGTTGGGGATAACTACGAGCAGTACTTC
CSVGDNYEQYF
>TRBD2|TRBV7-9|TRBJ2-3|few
TGTGCCAGCAGCATCATTTCGCGGGAGGAAAGGACAGATACGCAGTATTTT
CASSIISREERTDTQYF
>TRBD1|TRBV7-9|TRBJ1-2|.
TGTGCCAGCAGCTTGGGGGACAGGGCCCATGGCTACACCTTC
CASSLGDRAHGYTF
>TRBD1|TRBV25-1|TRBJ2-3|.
TGTGCCAGCGCTTCCAGGGGGCGGGATACGCAGTATTTT
CASASRGRDTQYF
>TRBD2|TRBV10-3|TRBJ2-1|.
TGTGCCATCAGTTTAACTAGCGGGGGCCCAAGGGAGCAGTTCTTC
CAISLTSGGPREQFF
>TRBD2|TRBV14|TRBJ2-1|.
TGTGCCAGCAGCCAACGACCCCGGGAGGTTTACGATGAGCAGTTCTTC
CASSQRPREVYDEQFF
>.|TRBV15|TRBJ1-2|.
TGTGCCACCAGCCCCCAGAGGGGTCGCGGCTACACCTTC
CATSPQRGRGYTF
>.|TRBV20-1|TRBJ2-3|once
TGCAGTGCCCCTTCCCGCCAGGATGCAGATACGCAGTATTTT
CSAPSRQDADTQYF
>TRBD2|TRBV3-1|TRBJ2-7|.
TGTGCCAGCAGCCAAGAGGTGGCGGGAGGAACAACCTACGAGCAGTACTTC
CASSQEVAGGTTYEQYF
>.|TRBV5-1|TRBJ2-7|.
TGCGCCAGCAGCTTGGGGGTAAAGTACGAGCAGTACTTC
CASSLGVKYEQYF
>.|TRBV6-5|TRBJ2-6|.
TGTGCCAGCAGTTACTCGATGTCCTCTGGGGCCAACGTCCTGACTTTC
CASSYSMSSGANVLTF
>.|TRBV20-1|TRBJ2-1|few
TGCAGTGCCTCACAGGCGCTGAGCTCCTACAATGAGCAGTTCTTC
CSASQALSSYNEQFF
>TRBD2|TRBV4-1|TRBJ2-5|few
TGCGCCAGCAGCCGAGAATGGGCTCAGGGAGGGTCTAAGGAGCAGTACTTC
CASSREWAQGGSKEQYF
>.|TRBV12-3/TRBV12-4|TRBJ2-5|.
TGTGCCAGCAGTTTAGTGTATCCTCCGGGGGAGACCCAGTACTTC
CASSLVYPPGETQYF
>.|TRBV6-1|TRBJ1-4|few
TGTGCCAGCAATCCCCGGGACCGGGGCGAAAAACTGTTTTTT
CASNPRDRGEKLFF
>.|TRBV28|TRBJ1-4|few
TGTGCCAGCAGTCGCAGGCTGAGTACCAATGAAAAACTGTTTTTT
CASSRRLSTNEKLFF
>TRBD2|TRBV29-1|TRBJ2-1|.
TGCAGCGTTGTTTCAGCGGGAGACAATGAGCAGTTCTTC
CSVVSAGDNEQFF
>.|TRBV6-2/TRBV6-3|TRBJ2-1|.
TGTGCCAGCAGTTATTCCCTACCGACTAGTGAGCAGTTCTTC
CASSYSLPTSEQFF
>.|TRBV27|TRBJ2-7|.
TGTGCCAGCAGTTCTTCCGCGGGGTCTCTCTACGAGCAGTACTTC
CASSSSAGSLYEQYF
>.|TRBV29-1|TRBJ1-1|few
TGCAGCGTTTGGGGGGGGCAGGGTAACACTGAAGCTTTCTTT
CSVWGGQGNTEAFF
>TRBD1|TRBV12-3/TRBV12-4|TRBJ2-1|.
TGTGCCAGCAGTTCCCCGGGACAGGCAAAAAATGAGCAGTTCTTC
CASSSPGQAKNEQFF
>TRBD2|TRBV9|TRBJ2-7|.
TGTGCCGGCAGCGTAGGTCTAGCGGGAGACAATGAGCAGTACTTC
CAGSVGLAGDNEQYF
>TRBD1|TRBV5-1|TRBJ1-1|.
TGCGCCAGCAGCCTGGACAGGGGTTATGGTGAAGCTTTGTTT
CASSLDRGYGEALF
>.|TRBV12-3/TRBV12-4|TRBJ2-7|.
TGTGCCAGCAGTTTATCCACAGGGGGAGGGGAGCAGTACTTC
CASSLSTGGGEQYF
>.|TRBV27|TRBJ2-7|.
TGTGCCAGCAGTCCTGGGAGCGGCCAGGGCGAGCAGTACTTC
CASSPGSGQGEQYF
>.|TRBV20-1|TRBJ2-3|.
TGCAGTGCTGAGGACACGAGCACAGATACGCAGTATTTT
CSAEDTSTDTQYF
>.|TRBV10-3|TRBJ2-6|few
TGTGCCATCAGGGGAACAAAGCCTGGGGCCAACGTCCTGACTTTC
CAIRGTKPGANVLTF
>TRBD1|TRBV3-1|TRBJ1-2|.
TGTGCCAGCAGCCGGACAGGGGGTAGTAGTGGCTACACCTTC
CASSRTGGSSGYTF
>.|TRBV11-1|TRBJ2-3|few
TGTGCCAGCAGCTCTACGGAAAATACGCAGTATTTT
CASSSTENTQYF